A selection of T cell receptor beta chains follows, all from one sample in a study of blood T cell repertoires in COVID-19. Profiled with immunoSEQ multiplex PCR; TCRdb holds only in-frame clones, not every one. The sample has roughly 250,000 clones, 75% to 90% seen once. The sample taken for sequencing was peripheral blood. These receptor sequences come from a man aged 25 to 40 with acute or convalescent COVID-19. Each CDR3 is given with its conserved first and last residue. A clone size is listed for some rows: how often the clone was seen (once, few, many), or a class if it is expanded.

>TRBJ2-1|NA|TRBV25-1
CASIPALYRGSYNEQFF
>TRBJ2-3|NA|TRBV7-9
CASSRGSLGDTQYF
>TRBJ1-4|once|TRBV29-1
CSARDEKLFF
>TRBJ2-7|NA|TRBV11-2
CASSIRDRGPYEQYF
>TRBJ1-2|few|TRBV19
CASSWAPRSSGGYTF
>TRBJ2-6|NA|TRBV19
CASSMGGSGANVLTF
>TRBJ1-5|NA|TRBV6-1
CASSETPDYQPQHF
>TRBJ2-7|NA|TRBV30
CAWSGRTGEREQYF
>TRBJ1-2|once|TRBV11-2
CASSSPRNYGYTF
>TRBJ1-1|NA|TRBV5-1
CASSLGGAFDEAFF
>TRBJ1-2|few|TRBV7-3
CASRDSYGYTF
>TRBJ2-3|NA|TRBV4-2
CASSQDSASGLYTQYF
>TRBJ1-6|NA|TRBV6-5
CASSRGQIDSPLHF
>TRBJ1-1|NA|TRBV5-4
CASSLGGGNTEAFF
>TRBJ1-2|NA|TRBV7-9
CASSLLGQGRDGYTF
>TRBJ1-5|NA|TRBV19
CASSIPHGINQPQHF
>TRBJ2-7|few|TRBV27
CASSTGTSVHEQYF
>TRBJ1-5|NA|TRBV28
CASSLLFRSNQPQHF
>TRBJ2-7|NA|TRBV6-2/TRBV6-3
CASSYSSSGPSYEQYF
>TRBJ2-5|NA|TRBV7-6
CASSLFGQPLRETQYF
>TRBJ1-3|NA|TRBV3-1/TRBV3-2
CASSHSGTGRVTIYF
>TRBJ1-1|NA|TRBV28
CASSNPGQGMKNEAFF
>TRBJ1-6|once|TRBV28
CASSLRPWDRARGSPLHF
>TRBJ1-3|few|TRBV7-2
CASSSGTSLISGNTIYF
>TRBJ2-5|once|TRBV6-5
CASSRQLARGTQYF
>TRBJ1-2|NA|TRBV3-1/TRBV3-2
CASSQATGKPHKGYTF
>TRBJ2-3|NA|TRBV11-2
CASSLDRVGPDTQYF
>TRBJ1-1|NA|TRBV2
CASSLTPVNTEAFF
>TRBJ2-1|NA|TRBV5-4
CASSITGHTYNEQFF
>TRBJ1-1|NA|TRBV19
CASSRRAARDTEAFF
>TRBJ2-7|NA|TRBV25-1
CASSGLYEQYF
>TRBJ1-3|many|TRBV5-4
CASSLGGSGNTIYF
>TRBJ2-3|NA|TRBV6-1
CASSEVGQGRSDTQYF
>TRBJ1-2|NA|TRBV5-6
CASSLETVTNYGYTF
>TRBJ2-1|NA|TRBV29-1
CSDTTGGKDNEQFF
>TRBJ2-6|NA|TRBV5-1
CASSVTGTGANVLTF
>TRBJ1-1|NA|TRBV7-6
CASSLERGTEAFF
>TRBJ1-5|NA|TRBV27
CASSFGNQPQHF
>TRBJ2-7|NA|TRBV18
CASSLEGEQYF
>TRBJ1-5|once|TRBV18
CASSPEAGGNQPQHF
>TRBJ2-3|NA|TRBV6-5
CASSVAGVSTDTQYF
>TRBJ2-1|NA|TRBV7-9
CASSLVGQGMYDEQFF
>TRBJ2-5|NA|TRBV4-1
CASSQDNQGIQETQYF
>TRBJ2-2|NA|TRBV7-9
CASSAQTTNTGELFF
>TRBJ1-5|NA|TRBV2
CASSDYGGSNQPQHF
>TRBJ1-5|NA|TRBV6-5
CASSYRRSQPQHF
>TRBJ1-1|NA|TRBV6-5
CASSYSRTGTTPEAFF
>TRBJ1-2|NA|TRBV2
CASKAGFLPWYGYTF
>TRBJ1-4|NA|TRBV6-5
CASIQGAGEKLFF
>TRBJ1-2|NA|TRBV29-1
CSVDSPSGGYTF